This TCR beta chain was profiled in a study of shared clonotypes between healthy human individuals. Positive CCR7 selection of CD45RO-negative cells yielded the naive CD8 cells, and terminally differentiated effector memory CD45RA+ cells were excluded. Profiled with immunoSEQ multiplex PCR; TCRdb holds only in-frame clones, not every one. The data hold about 2.1 million clones, with just over 90% observed a single time. This CDR3 contains 17 residues. Germline CDR1 is SGHNT and CDR2 is YYREEE (reference sequence). The V segment lost 4 bases and the J segment 0 bases; nucleotides outside the gene matches: 10.

The sequenced material came from naive CD8+ T cells from PBMCs. This TCR came from a man younger than 35 in good health. Some clones in this sample may be carry-over from other donors' samples. The chain links TRBV5-4 to TRBJ2-7; 10 bases are a match to TRBD1. The CDR3 coding sequence is TGTGCCAGCAGCCCTTGGACAGGGGGGACAAGCTCCTACGAGCAGTACTTC. This translates into CASSPWTGGTSSYEQYF.